This T cell receptor beta chain was sequenced during a study of CD8 T cells in ankylosing spondylitis. General study results and limits: The authors found the disease-linked clones to be CD8+ and relatively rare in peripheral blood. A TCR beta motif of several highly homologous variants seemed to mark ankylosing spondylitis blood. Significant enrichment of disease-linked clones was reportedly seen in matched ankylosing spondylitis synovial fluid. Several of the motif variants were reported before in synovial fluid and blood from reactive arthritis.

Germline V gives CDR1 SGHVS, CDR2 FNYEAQ. The V end was cut by 1 base, the J end by 3 bases, with 10 bases between. This CDR3 is 14 amino acids long. This clonotype showed up just a few times. Its antigen remains unknown. By quantitative 5'-RACE with molecular barcodes, the TCR beta libraries were made. TCRdb reprocessed the 5' RACE reads via MiXCR and lists one record per CDR3 protein. Of some 840,000 distinct CDR3 sequences listed, around 11% were seen once; the top ten hold just over 0.5%. This TCR was recovered from a male donor with ankylosing spondylitis. Sequencing was performed on blood, either unsorted or a sorted T cell fraction (not recorded which). The chain combines TRBV7-6 with TRBJ2-7; D possibly matches TRBD1 or TRBD2 (5 bases each). The CDR3 reads CASSLGQRYYEQYF. The CDR3 DNA follows: TGTGCCAGCAGCTTAGGACAGCGGTACTACGAGCAGTACTTC.